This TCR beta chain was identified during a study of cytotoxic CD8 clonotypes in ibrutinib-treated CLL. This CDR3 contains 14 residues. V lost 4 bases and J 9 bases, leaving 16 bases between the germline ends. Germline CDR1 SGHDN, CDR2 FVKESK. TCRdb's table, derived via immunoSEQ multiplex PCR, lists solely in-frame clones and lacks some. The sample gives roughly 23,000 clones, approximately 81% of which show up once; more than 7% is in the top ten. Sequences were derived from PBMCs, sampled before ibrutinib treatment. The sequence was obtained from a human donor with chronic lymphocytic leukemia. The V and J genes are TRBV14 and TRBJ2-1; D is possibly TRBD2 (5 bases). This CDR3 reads CASSLTFGSGEQFF. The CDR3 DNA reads TGTGCCAGCAGCCTCACATTTGGCAGCGGTGAGCAGTTCTTC.